This T cell receptor beta chain was profiled in a study of blood T cells in healthy people across ages (dated by TCRdb to the mid-2010s). Concerning the study at large: Template switching captured roughly one uniquely barcoded TCR beta cDNA molecule per two T cells in model experiments. Using deep sequencing normalized with unique cDNA molecular identifiers, the study measured how TCR beta repertoire diversity changes with age. To avoid experimental bias, donors of different ages were randomly spread across the sequencing lanes. Donors were grouped into four age groups: young (average about 15 years), middle-aged (roughly 40), aged (62) and long-lived (about 90). For two donors (one aged 18 to 29 and one aged 80 or older), the study analyzed two additional independent replicas of 1 million unique cDNA reads from the same blood draw. Study-wide conclusions, independent of this receptor: Estimates of total diversity from one million sequenced T cells were regarded as lower bounds and underestimates. The percentage of naive T cells measured by flow cytometry correlated strongly with observed TCR beta diversity. The long-lived group showed more naive CD4+ T cells, fewer expanded clones and increased TCR diversity than the aged group, suggesting age selection. Bulk unsorted PBMC profiling prevented conclusive comparison of naive and antigen-experienced compartments. As age increased, observed TCR beta diversity per million T cells dropped in a roughly linear way, and a significant reduction was already evident by age 40. Because the CMV infection status of the donors was unknown, age-related changes in expanded clonotypes may potentially have been confounded.

Library construction relied on 5' RACE. The instrument given in TCRdb is Illumina HiSeq 2500. The second PCR ran for about 7 to 11 cycles and used a J-beta primer mix along with a sample-barcoded 5' primer. Each TCR beta cDNA molecule received a unique molecular identifier from a template-switch 5' adaptor carrying 12 random nucleotides. At least 3 million CDR3-containing paired-end reads were obtained from each sample. First-strand cDNA was synthesized from all RNA with the Mint cDNA synthesis kit, primed by a TRBC-specific oligonucleotide. Following uracil-DNA glycosylase treatment, all cDNA underwent a first 18-cycle PCR with the universal primers M1SS and BC2_uni_R. The original methods were these. For normalization, 1 million high-quality reads were randomly selected from each sample, with every read carrying a distinct molecular identifier. Instead of being binned into consensus sequences, reads with shared molecular identifiers were discarded. MiTCR, with a Q25 quality threshold and the strictest error-elimination algorithm, was used for CDR3 identification, clonotype clustering and error correction. A nonparametric unseen species model with Euler transformation was used to estimate a lower bound on total TCR beta diversity. TCRdb reworked the public reads: Q25 trimming with fastp, MiXCR clone assembly, productive beta chains retained. A single entry per CDR3 protein holds the most common genes and DNA from its merged rows. It is TCRdb's table, rather than the study itself, that gives the V and J calls and clone size. This sample gives around 800,000 distinct CDR3 sequences in total; approximately 59% of them show up just once. The top ten constitute around a quarter of the sample.

From the cysteine up to the phenylalanine, the CDR3 has a length of 16 residues. Here the CDR3 DNA is all that survives: 48 bases in frame from base 1. CDR1 MNHNS and CDR2 SASEGT are derived from the germline V gene. From V the trimming removes 6 bases and from J it removes 5 bases, while the gene matches leave 12 bases of the junction unaccounted for. The donors were roughly 39 Caucasian individuals from Russia, aged roughly 6 to 90 years, who were systemically healthy. Each donor gave ten milliliters of peripheral blood, drawn into EDTA-treated Vacutainer tubes. PBMCs were isolated by Ficoll-Paque density-gradient centrifugation, with at least 6.5 million obtained per sample. Trizol reagent was used to extract total RNA from the PBMCs, yielding at least 6 micrograms per sample. Naive CD45RAhigh/CD27high T cell percentages were measured by flow cytometry on a PBMC aliquot from every donor. Comments on this clonotype: No cognate antigen has been identified for it. No clone much larger than this one lies a single base away; base qualities are absent.

The chain is made from TRBV6-1 and TRBJ2-1; TRBD1 matches 8 bases in the middle. The receptor's source is a man aged 25-45 years in good health. The sample taken for sequencing was blood. The sequenced DNA is TGTGCCAGCAGGCAAATCTCGACAGGGGCCAACAATGAGCAGTTCTTC. Its translation reads: CASRQISTGANNEQFF.